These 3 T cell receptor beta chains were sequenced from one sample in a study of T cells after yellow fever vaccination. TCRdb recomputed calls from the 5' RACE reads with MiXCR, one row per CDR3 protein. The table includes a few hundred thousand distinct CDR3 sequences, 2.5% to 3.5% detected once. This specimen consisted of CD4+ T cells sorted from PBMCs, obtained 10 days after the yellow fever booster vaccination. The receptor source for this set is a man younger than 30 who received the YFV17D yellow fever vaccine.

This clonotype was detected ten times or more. The CDR3 sequence is CASSRMAGLEQYF. DNA for the CDR3: TGTGCCAGCAGCCGGATGGCGGGGCTCGAGCAGTACTTC. V usage is TRBV7-3 and J usage is TRBJ2-7; D possibly corresponds to TRBD2 (6 bases). Looked up from germline, CDR1 is SGHTA and CDR2 is FQGTGA. The CDR3 is made up of 13 amino acids. Between the trimmed V and J ends, which lost 5 bases and 6 bases, there was a span of 14 bases.

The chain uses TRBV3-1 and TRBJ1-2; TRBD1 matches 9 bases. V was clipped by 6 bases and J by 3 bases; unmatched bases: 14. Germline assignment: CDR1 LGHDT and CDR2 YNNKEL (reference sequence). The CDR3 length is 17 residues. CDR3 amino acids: CASSPGTGSLLDYGYTF. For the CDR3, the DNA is TGTGCCAGCAGTCCCGGGACAGGGTCCTTGCTCGACTATGGCTACACCTTC.

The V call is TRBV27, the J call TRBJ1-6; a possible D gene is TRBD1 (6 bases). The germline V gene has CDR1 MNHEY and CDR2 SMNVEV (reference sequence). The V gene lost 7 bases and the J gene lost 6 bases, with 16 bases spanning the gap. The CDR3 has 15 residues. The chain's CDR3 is CASTHGGDTNSPLHF. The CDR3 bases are TGTGCCAGCACCCATGGCGGGGACACTAATTCACCCCTCCACTTT.